This T cell receptor beta chain is drawn from a study of T cell responses to AZD1222 COVID-19 vaccine. The CDR3 is made up of 13 amino acids. Per the germline V gene, CDR1 is GTSNPN and CDR2 is SVGIG (reference sequence). V shed 5 bases and J shed 0 bases, with 8 bases lying between them. Study-level results: Nearly half of spike-specific TCRs reportedly go after variant regions that carry no mutations. Spike-specific TCR breadth and depth went up after people got two AZD1222 doses.

As to this clone: Its antigen remains unknown.

The repertoire was sequenced with immunoSEQ multiplex PCR; TCRdb's copy has only in-frame clones and lacks some. Of about 100,000 clones in the sample, over 75% were seen once. The TCR was taken from an adult in good health. This rearrangement joins TRBV30 to TRBJ1-3; D remains unclear. Sequenced material: peripheral blood, taken on day 0 of MenACWY control vaccination. In DNA, the CDR3 is TGTGCCTGGGACTGGGACTCTGGAAACACCATATATTTT. Protein product: CAWDWDSGNTIYF. The variable domain in full, with the rest retrieved from reference TRBV30 and TRBJ1-3, is SQTIHQWPATLVQPVGSPLSLECTVEGTSNPNLYWYRQAAGRGLQLLFYSVGIGQISSEVPQNLSASRPQDRQFILSSKKLLLSDSGFYLCAWDWDSGNTIYFGEGSWLTVV.